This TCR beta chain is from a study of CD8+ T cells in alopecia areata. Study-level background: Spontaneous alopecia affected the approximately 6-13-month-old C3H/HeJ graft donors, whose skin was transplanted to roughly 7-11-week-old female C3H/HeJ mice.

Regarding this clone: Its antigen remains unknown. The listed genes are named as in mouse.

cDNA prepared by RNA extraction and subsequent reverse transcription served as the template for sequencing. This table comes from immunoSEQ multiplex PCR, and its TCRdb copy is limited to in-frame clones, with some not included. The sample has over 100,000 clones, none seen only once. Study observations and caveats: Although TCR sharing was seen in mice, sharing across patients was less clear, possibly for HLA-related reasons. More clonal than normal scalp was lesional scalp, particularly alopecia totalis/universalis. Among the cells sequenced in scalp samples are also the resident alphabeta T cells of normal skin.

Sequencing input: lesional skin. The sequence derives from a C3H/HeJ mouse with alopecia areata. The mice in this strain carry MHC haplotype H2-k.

The DNA read from the CDR3 is TGTGCCAGCAGTACGGGACTGGGGGGGCGCCCCTAT. Amino acid sequence: CASSTGLGGRPY. The complete CDR3 reads CASSTGLGGRPYEQYF. V is TRBV19 and J is TRBJ2-7, with 14 bases identical to TRBD2. The read ends 4 residues early relative to the CDR3; the germline J gene fills the gap. The V gene end was trimmed by 3 bases and the J gene end by 2 bases; junction bases not matched to a gene: 4. There are 16 residues in the CDR3. The germline V gene has CDR1 FNHDT and CDR2 SITEND (reference sequence).